This paragraph reports one TCR beta chain. Its antigen is still unknown. Data came from immunoSEQ multiplex PCR; TCRdb stores just in-frame clones and leaves some out. Here the sample spans around 39,000 clones, approximately 86% being singletons. The sample originates from a study of T cells in narcolepsy. Study-wide results and limits: Comparing one patient's CSF and blood CD4+ clonotypes highlighted HCRT- and TRIB2-specific autoreactive clonotypes. Healthy controls reportedly lacked the autoreactive clonotypes serially found in patients' blood.

What was sequenced was CD45RA- memory CD4+ T cells from PBMCs. The TCR sequence derives from a human donor with narcolepsy.

CDR3 residues: CASSRDPFTEQYF. The CDR3 DNA reads TGTGCCAGCAGTCGGGACCCTTTTACCGAGCAGTACTTC. The chain combines TRBV6-1 with TRBJ2-7; tentatively, D is TRBD1 or TRBD2 (5 bases each). The CDR3 totals 13 residues. The germline gives CDR1 MNHNS, CDR2 SASEGT. V was clipped by 5 bases and J by 6 bases, with 14 bases between them.